Listed here is a single T cell receptor beta chain. The CDR3 sequence is 15 residues long. Losses at the gene ends were 1 base for V and 7 bases for J; bases not matched to a gene: 7. Germline assignment: CDR1 SGHVS and CDR2 FQNEAQ. This specimen comes from a study of blood T cell repertoires in COVID-19. Study-wide background: Sample material is recorded as cDNA or gDNA derived from T cells, B-cell-depleted T cells, or PBMCs.

Assay: immunoSEQ multiplex PCR; the TCRdb copy retains only in-frame clones and omits some. The sample contains approximately 160,000 clones, roughly four fifths of which appear only once. This chain connects TRBV7-8 to TRBJ1-5, with 7 positions matching TRBD1. This TCR was sampled from a human donor in a cohort sampled during active COVID-19. The sequencing sample was made of peripheral blood. The CDR3 spells CASSLEQGKGQPQHF. The CDR3 nucleotides are TGTGCCAGCAGCTTAGAACAGGGGAAAGGACAGCCCCAGCATTTT. The variable domain in full, with the rest retrieved from reference TRBV7-8 and TRBJ1-5, is GAGVSQSPRYKVAKRGQDVALRCDPISGHVSLFWYQQALGQGPEFLTYFQNEAQLDKSGLPSDRFFAERPEGSVSTLKIQRTQQEDSAVYLCASSLEQGKGQPQHFGDGTRLSIL.